This TCR beta chain was identified in a study of OX40 agonist ivuxolimab in advanced cancers. The V gene end was trimmed by 4 bases and the J gene end by 5 bases; junction bases not matched to a gene: 20. The CDR3 is 19 amino acids. Germline-derived CDR1 and CDR2 are MGHRA and YSYEKL. Produced via immunoSEQ multiplex PCR; TCRdb's table is partial and in-frame only. The repertoire holds some 70,000 clones, with about nine tenths as singletons. The J gene is TRBJ2-3, the V gene TRBV4-1, with 8 bases lining up with TRBD2. The sample here was CD4+ or CD8+ T cells sorted from blood, taken in a trial of the OX40 agonist ivuxolimab. The origin of this receptor is an adult with an advanced solid tumor such as melanoma, head and neck, liver or kidney cancer. The CDR3 loop reads CASSRVGAWRGAGIDTQYF. DNA for the CDR3: TGCGCCAGCAGCCGGGTGGGGGCTTGGCGGGGGGCAGGGATAGATACGCAGTATTTT.